This T cell receptor (beta chain) was retrieved from a study of T cells after posttransplantation cyclophosphamide. Regarding the study as a whole: Later blood repertoires were often dominated by clones from the donor CD8+ memory compartment. TRB clonality was highly associated with recipient CMV seropositivity and reactivation. Skin or GI-infiltrating T cells shared few TRB sequences with blood.

A marrow graft followed busulfan-fludarabine conditioning, with cyclophosphamide on days +3 and +4. A note on this clone: Its antigen is currently unknown.

Clones were sequenced by immunoSEQ multiplex PCR, and TCRdb holds only the in-frame ones, with some missing. The table has approximately 22,000 clones, roughly nine tenths seen once. The sample here was PBMCs, taken after allogeneic stem cell transplant with posttransplant cyclophosphamide. This clonotype originated in a female patient aged 30-39 years who received an allogeneic stem cell transplant from an unrelated donor, was CMV-positive, and had no GVHD. Part of the T cell pool may stem from the graft donor.

DNA for the CDR3: TGTGCCAGCAGTCCCACAGGGTTGGGCGCAAAACTGTTTTTT. It is translated as CASSPTGLGAKLFF. This chain joins TRBV28 and TRBJ1-4, with D perhaps TRBD1 (6 bases). Germline CDR1 MDHEN, CDR2 SYDVKM. V was clipped by 5 bases and J by 10 bases, with 17 bases between them. The CDR3 has 14 amino acids.